This T cell receptor (beta chain) is from a study of Graves' ophthalmopathy and Graves' hyperthyroidism. Study-wide points: Using 13 signatures, a model distinguished ophthalmopathy from stable hyperthyroidism, reaching around 88% sensitivity and 81.08% specificity.

The germline V and J ends were trimmed by 6 bases and 2 bases, with 17 bases remaining between them. The CDR3 covers 15 residues. Per the germline V gene, CDR1 is GTSNPN and CDR2 is SVGIG (reference sequence). Scientists amplified the TCR beta CDR3 regions from RNA transcripts. The first round was an RT-PCR with HTBI primers, and the second round was a multiplex PCR. TCRdb itself ran the multiplex PCR reads through MiXCR, one entry per CDR3 protein. In the table there are a few hundred thousand distinct CDR3 sequences, roughly 18% of which are singletons. PBMCs came from about 10 ml of fresh peripheral blood. At least ten counts were recorded for this clonotype. The target antigen is unknown.

Sequences were obtained from peripheral blood. The TCR comes from a woman aged 18 to 35 with Graves' ophthalmopathy. The V gene is TRBV30, the J gene TRBJ1-3, with D possibly matching TRBD1 (5 bases). CDR3 in amino acids: CACWARGRPGNTIYF. The CDR3 nucleotides read TGTGCCTGCTGGGCCCGGGGACGACCTGGAAACACCATATATTTT.